The text below deals with one T cell receptor beta chain. Its antigen specificity is not known. Per-base qualities were not stored, and no clone one base away is much larger. Whole blood was collected in K2EDTA tubes by collaborating institutions according to the institutions' own protocols. For TCRbeta analysis, collaborator samples were shipped as frozen whole blood, as isolated PBMCs, or as DNA extracted from either sample type. This entry belongs to a study of blood T cell repertoires in COVID-19 (dated by TCRdb to 2020 to 2021). Study-level background: Samples covering the acute and convalescent phases of COVID-19 were provided by collaborators in the United States, Italy and Spain. The prospective study material was composed of cDNA or gDNA derived from T cells, B-cell-depleted T cells, or PBMCs. The samples were drawn from two sources: the first 160 participants of the ongoing ImmuneRACE study, and 1,200 or so subjects contributed by 6 global collaborators. A de-identified subject ID, COVID-19 status, age in years and sex were almost always included in the sample metadata. Where HLA class I and class II types were available, the types were taken from metadata supplied by the sample provider, not from assay-based typing. The repertoires were made available in a free public database intended to serve as a resource for research on the immune response to SARS-CoV-2. Deeply sampled blood TCRbeta repertoires from subjects exposed to, actively infected with, or recovered from COVID-19 were included in the dataset. Here is what the overall study found, with its caveats: How much clinical and demographic metadata was included differed by source and by participant, and the metadata was provided uncurated.

The immunoSEQ Assay, a bias-controlled multiplex PCR, was used to amplify TCRbeta CDR3 regions from genomic DNA. The authors' analysis ran thus. Within the assay, amplification of reference gene primers was used to estimate how many nucleated cells each sample contained. To quantify the absolute abundance of each unique TCRbeta CDR3 rearrangement, sequence reads were collapsed and filtered. For each sample, productive Simpson clonality was calculated as the square root of Simpson's diversity index over productive rearrangements. TCRdb took this table from immuneACCESS and kept in-frame rearrangements with V and J called. Such tables lack part of the clones; where checked against another copy, unresolved V genes explain under half of the gap, and the rest is unexplained. That table is the source of V, J and clone size, and D and trimming were worked out from the DNA. The sample table contains a few hundred thousand clones; only one count was recorded for 75% to 90% of them. The ten top clones hold 9.5% to 15% of the sample.

Sample: peripheral blood. This clonotype was sampled from a woman aged 55-70 years with acute or convalescent COVID-19.

This receptor carries the CDR3 CASSSPGTGNGYTF. Here is the DNA: TGTGCCAGCAGTTCCCCCGGGACAGGGAATGGCTACACCTTC. Recombination joined TRBV27 with TRBJ1-2; 9 bases in between match TRBD1. CDR1 and CDR2, looked up from the germline V gene (reference sequence), are MNHEY and SMNVEV. Clipping removes 4 bases from V and 6 bases from J, with 6 as the unmatched junction base count. From the cysteine through the phenylalanine, the CDR3 covers 14 amino acids. Of the read, only the CDR3 DNA is kept; its 42 bases are in frame from base 1.